This TCR beta chain was identified in a study of CD8 T cells in Susac syndrome. Only one count was recorded for this clonotype. With random hexamers, reverse transcription was performed on about 0.45 to 1 ug of RNA. The immunoSEQ assay covered 54 Vbeta and 13 Jbeta segments for CDR3. TCRdb re-analysed the immunoSEQ multiplex PCR reads in MiXCR, keeping a single row per CDR3 protein. The table has 150,000 to 200,000 distinct CDR3 sequences, almost 96% seen once. The CDR3 consists of 12 residues. V lost 7 bases to trimming and J lost 3 bases, with 13 bases between them. The V gene's germline CDR1 is DFQATT and CDR2 SNEGSKA (reference sequence).

The chain combines TRBV20-1 with TRBJ2-7, with D possibly TRBD2 on 6 matching bases. The specimen was CD4+ T cells from PBMCs. The source of this sequence is a human donor with Susac syndrome. This CDR3 reads CSVRRGNYEQYF. The CDR3, as DNA: TGCAGTGTCCGCCGGGGGAACTACGAGCAGTACTTC.